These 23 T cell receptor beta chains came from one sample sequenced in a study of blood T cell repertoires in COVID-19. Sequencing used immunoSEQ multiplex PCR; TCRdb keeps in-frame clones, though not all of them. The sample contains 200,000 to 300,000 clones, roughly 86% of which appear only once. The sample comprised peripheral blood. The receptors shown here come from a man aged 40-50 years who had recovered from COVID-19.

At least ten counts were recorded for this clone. The CDR3 reads CASSSRDRRKRETQYF. The DNA for the CDR3 is TGTGCCAGCAGCTCCCGGGACAGGCGTAAGCGGGAGACCCAGTACTTC. V gene TRBV7-4 combines with J gene TRBJ2-5; 8 nucleotides line up with TRBD1. The CDR3 covers 16 residues. The V gene end was trimmed by 4 bases and the J gene end by 5 bases; junction bases not matched to a gene: 12. CDR1 and CDR2 from the germline V gene are SGHVT and SQSDAQ.

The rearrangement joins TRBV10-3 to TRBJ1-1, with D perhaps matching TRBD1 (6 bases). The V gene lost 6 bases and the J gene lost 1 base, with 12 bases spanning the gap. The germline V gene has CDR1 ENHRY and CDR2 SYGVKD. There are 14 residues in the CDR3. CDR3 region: CAIREQGTNTEAFF. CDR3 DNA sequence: TGTGCCATCAGGGAACAGGGCACGAACACTGAAGCTTTCTTT.

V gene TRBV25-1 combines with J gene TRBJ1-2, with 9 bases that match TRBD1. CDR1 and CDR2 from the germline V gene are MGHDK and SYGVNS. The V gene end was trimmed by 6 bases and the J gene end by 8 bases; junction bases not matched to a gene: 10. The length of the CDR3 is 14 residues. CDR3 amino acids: CASRVTGQGGGYTF. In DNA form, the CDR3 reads TGTGCCAGCAGAGTTACGGGACAGGGCGGAGGCTACACCTTC.

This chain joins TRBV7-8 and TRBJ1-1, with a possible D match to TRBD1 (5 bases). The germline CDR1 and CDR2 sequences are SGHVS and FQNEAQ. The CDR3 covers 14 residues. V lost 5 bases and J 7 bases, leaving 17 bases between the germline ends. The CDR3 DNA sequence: TGTGCCAGCAGCCAGACGGGGGGATCGAGTGAAGCTTTCTTT. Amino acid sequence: CASSQTGGSSEAFF.

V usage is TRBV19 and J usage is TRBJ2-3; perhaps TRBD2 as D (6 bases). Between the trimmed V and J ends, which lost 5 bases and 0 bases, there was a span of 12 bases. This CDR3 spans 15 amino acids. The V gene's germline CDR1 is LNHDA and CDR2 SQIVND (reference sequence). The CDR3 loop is CASSLLGGSTDTQYF. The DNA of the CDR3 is TGTGCCAGTAGTTTGCTAGGAGGGAGCACAGATACGCAGTATTTT.

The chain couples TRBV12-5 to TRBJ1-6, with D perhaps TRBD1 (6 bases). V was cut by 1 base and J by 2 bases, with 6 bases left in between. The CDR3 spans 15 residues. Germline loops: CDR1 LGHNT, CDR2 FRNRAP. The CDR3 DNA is TGTGCTAGTGGTTTGGGGACAGCCTATAATTCACCCCTCCACTTT. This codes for CASGLGTAYNSPLHF.

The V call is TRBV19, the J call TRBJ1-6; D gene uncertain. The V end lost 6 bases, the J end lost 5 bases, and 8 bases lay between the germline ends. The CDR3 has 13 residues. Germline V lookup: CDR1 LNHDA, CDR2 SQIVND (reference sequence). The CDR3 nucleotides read TGTGCCAGTAGGGCGGGTAATAATTCACCCCTCCACTTT. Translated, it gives CASRAGNNSPLHF.

This chain's CDR3 is CASSGLAGGYEQYF. CDR3 nucleotide sequence: TGTGCCAGTAGTGGTTTAGCGGGAGGGTACGAGCAGTACTTC. This chain connects TRBV19 to TRBJ2-7; TRBD2 matches at 11 bases. The CDR3 runs to 14 residues. Germline V gene lookup returns CDR1 LNHDA and CDR2 SQIVND (reference sequence). The J segment lost 4 bases and the V segment lost 5 bases, leaving 4 bases of the junction unmatched.

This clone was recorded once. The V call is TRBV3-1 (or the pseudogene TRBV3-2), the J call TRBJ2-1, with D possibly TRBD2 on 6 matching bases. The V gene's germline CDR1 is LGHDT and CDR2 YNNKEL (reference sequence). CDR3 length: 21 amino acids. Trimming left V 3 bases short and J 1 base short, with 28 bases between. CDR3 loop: CASSHRRGSGNLARSYNEQFF. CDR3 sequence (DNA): TGTGCCAGCAGCCACCGGCGGGGTAGCGGAAATCTTGCTCGGTCCTACAATGAGCAGTTCTTC.

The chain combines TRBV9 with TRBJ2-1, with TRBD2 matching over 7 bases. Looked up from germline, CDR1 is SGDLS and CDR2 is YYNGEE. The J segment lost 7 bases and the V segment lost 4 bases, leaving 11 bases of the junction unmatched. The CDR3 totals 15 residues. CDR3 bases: TGTGCCAGCAGCTCCGGGTGGGGAGGGAGGAATGAGCAGTTCTTC. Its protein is CASSSGWGGRNEQFF.

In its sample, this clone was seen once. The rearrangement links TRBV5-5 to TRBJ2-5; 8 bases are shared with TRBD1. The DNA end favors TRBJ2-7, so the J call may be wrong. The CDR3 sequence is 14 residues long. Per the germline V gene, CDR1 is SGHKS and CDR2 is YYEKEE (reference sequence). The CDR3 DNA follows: TGTGCCAGCAGCTTGTCCGGGACAGGTTACGAGCAGTACTTC. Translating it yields CASSLSGTGYEQYF.

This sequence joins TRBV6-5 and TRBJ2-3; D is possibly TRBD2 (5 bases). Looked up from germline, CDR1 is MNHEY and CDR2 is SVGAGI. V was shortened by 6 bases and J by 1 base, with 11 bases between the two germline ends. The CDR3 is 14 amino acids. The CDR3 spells CASSLSGGTDTQYF. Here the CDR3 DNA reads TGTGCCAGCAGCTTAAGCGGAGGCACAGATACGCAGTATTTT.

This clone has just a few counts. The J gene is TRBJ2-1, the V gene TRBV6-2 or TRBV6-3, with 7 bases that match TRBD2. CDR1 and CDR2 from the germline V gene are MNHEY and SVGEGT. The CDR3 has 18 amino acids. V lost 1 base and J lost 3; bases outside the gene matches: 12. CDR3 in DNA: TGTGCCAGCAGTTACTTCCGAGCGGGGAGGCAACGCTACAATGAGCAGTTCTTC. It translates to CASSYFRAGRQRYNEQFF.

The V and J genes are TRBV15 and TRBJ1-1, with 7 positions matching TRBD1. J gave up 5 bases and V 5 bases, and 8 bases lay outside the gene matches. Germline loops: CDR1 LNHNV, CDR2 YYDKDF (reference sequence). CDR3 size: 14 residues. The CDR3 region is CATSWLPGGTEAFF. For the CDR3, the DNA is TGTGCCACCAGCTGGCTGCCAGGGGGGACTGAAGCTTTCTTT.

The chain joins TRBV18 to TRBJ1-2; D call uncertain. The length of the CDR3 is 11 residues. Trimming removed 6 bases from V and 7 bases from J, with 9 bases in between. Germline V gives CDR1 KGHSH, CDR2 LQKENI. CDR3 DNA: TGTGCCAGCTCCGGTCTCCCTGGCTACACCTTC. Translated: CASSGLPGYTF.

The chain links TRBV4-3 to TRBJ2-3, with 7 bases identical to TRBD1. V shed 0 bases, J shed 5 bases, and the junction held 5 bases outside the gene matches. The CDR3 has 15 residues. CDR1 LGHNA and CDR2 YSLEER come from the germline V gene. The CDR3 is CASSQEGRGRDTQYF. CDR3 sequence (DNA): TGCGCCAGCAGCCAAGAGGGCAGGGGGAGAGATACGCAGTATTTT.

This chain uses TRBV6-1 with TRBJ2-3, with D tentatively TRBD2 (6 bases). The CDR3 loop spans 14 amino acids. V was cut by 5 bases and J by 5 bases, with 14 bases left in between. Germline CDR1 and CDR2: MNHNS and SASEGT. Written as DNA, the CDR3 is TGTGCCAGCAGTCACGGAGGGGCTTTAGATACGCAGTATTTT. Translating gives CASSHGGALDTQYF.

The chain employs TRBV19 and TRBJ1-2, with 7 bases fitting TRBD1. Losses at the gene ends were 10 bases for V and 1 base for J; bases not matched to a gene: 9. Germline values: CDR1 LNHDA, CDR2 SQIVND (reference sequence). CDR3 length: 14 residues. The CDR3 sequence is CATTRQGLNYGYTF. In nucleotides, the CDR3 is TGTGCCACCACACGACAGGGTCTTAACTATGGCTACACCTTC.

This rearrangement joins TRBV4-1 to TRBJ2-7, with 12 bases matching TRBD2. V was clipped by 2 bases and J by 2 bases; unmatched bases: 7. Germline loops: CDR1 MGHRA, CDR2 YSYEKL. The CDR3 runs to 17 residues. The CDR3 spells CASSQPSGRANTYEQYF. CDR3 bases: TGCGCCAGCAGCCAACCTAGCGGGAGGGCTAATACCTACGAGCAGTACTTC.

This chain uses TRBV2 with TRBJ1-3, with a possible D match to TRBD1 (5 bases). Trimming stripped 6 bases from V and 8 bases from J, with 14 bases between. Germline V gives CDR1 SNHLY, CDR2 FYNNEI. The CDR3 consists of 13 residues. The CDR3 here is CASRGRVGHTIYF. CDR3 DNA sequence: TGTGCCAGCAGGGGCAGGGTCGGACACACCATATATTTT.

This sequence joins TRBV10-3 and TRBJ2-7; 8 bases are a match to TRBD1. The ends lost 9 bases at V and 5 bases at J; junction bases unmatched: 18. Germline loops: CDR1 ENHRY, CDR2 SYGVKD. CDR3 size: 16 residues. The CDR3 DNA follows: TGTGCCATTAGGCCTTTCAGGGGGCGAATTCGGGACGAGCAGTACTTC. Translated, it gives CAIRPFRGRIRDEQYF.

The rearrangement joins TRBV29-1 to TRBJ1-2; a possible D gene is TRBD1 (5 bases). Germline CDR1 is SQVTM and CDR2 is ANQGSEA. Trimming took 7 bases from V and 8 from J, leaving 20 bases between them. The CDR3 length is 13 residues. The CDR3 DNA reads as TGCAGCGCTCTTGGAGGGCAGGGACGGGGCTACACCTTC. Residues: CSALGGQGRGYTF.

The CDR3 bases are TGTGCCAGCAGCTCTCAAACAGGGGGAAGGCAAGAGACCCAGTACTTC. Protein: CASSSQTGGRQETQYF. The genes are TRBV11-3 and TRBJ2-5; TRBD1 aligns across 8 bases. J was trimmed by 2 bases and V by 4 bases; bases with no gene match: 9. CDR3 length equals 16 residues. Germline assignment: CDR1 SGHNT and CDR2 YENEEA. Based on the CDR3 plus reference TRBV11-3 and TRBJ2-5, the full variable domain is EAGVVQSPRYKIIEKKQPVAFWCNPISGHNTLYWYLQNLGQGPELLIRYENEEAVDDSQLPKDRFSAERLKGVDSTLKIQPAELGDSAVYLCASSSQTGGRQETQYFGPGTRLLVL.